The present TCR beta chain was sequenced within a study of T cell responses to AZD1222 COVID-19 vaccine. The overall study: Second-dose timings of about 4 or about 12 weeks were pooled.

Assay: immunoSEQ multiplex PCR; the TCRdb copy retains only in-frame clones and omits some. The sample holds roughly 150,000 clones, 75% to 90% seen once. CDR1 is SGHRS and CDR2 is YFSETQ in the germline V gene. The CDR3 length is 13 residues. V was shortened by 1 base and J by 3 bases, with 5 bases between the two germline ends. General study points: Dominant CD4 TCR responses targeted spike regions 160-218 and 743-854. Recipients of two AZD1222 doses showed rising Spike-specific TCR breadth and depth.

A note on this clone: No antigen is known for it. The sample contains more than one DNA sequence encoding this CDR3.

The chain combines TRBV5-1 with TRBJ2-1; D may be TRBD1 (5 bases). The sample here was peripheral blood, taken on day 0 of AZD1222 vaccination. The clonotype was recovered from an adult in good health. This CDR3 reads CASSLTGYNEQFF. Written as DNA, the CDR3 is TGCGCCAGCAGCTTGACAGGCTACAATGAGCAGTTCTTC.